What follows is one T cell receptor beta chain and its context. The record originates from a study of T cell responses to AZD1222 COVID-19 vaccine. V was clipped by 3 bases and J by 0 bases; unmatched bases: 8. This CDR3 has 17 residues. Germline V CDR1 and CDR2: SGHAT, FQNNGV. The data were produced by immunoSEQ multiplex PCR, yet TCRdb's version contains in-frame clones alone and is incomplete. Here the sample spans some 63,000 clones, about 79% being singletons. J is TRBJ2-1 and V is TRBV11-2; 7 nucleotides align to TRBD2. The material sequenced was peripheral blood, taken on day 0 of AZD1222 vaccination. This TCR derives from an adult in good health. CDR3 sequence reads: CASSFRAGAISYNEQFF. The CDR3 coding sequence is TGTGCCAGCAGCTTCCGGGCGGGAGCTATCTCCTACAATGAGCAGTTCTTC.